Included here is one TCR beta chain sequence, with context. What it binds is unknown. This sample was taken from a study of cytomegalovirus exposure and HLA in healthy donors. Primers included in the PCR were 60 Vbeta and 13 Jbeta primers. Sequencing used immunoSEQ multiplex PCR; TCRdb keeps in-frame clones, though not all of them. Its table lists 40,000 or so clones. Trimming at V came to 4 bases and at J to 7 bases, leaving 17 bases not matched to a gene. From germline, CDR1 is SGHVS and CDR2 FNYEAQ. This CDR3 is 18 amino acids long. Findings and caveats of the study: In a later analysis, at a false discovery rate of 0.05, approximately 16,000 TCR beta sequences matched HLA alleles.

Sequenced sample: PBMCs. This TCR was recovered from a male donor in good health and CMV-seronegative. The rearrangement uses TRBV7-6 and TRBJ2-1, with 9 bases matching TRBD2. The chain's CDR3 is CASSSTVIAGEVGNEQFF. CDR3 nucleotide sequence: TGTGCCAGCAGCTCAACCGTAATAGCGGGAGAGGTTGGGAATGAGCAGTTCTTC.